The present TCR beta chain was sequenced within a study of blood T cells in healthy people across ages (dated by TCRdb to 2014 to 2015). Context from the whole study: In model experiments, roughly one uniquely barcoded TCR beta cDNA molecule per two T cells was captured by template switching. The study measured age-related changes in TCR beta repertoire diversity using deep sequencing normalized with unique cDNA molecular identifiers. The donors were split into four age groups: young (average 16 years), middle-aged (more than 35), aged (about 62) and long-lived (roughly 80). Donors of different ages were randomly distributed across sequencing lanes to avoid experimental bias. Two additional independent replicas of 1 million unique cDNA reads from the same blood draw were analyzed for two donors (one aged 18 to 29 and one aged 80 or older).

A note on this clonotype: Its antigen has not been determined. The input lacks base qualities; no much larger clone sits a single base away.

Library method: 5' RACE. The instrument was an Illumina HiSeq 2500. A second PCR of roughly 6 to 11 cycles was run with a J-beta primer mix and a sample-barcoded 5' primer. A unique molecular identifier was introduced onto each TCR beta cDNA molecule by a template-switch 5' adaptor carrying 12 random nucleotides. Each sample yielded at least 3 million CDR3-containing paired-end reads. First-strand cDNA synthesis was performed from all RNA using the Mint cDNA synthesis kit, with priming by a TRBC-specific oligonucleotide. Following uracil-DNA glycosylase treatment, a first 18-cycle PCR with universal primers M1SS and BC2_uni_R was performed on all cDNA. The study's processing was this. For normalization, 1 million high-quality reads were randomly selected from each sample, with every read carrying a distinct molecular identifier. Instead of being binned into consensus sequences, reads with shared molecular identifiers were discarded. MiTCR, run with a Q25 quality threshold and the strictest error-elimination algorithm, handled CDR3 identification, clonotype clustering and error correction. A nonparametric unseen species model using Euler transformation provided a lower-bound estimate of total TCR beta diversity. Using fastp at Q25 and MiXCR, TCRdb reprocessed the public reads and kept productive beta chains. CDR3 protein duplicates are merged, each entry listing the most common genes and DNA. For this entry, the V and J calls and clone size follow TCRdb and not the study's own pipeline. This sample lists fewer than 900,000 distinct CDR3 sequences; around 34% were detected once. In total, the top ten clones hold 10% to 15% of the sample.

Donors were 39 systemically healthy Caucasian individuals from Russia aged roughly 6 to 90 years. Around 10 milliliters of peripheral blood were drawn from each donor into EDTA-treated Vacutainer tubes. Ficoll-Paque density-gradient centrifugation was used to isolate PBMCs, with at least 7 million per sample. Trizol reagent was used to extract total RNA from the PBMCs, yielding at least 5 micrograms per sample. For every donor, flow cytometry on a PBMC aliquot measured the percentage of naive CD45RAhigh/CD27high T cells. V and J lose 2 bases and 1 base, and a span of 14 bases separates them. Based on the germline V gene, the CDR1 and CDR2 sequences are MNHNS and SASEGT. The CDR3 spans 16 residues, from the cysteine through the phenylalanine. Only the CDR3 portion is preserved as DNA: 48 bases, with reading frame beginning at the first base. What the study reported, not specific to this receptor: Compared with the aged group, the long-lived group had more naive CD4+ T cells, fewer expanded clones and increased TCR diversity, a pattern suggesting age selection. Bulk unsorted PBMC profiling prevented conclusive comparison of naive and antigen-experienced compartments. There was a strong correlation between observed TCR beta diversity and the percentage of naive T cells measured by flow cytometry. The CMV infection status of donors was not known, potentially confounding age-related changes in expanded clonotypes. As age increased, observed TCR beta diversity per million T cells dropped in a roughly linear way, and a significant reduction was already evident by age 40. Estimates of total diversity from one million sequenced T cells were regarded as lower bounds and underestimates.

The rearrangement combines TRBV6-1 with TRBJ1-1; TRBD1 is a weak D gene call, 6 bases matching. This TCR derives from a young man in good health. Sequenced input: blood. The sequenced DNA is TGTGCCAGCAGTGAATCGGGGGACACCTGGAACACTGAAGCTTTCTTT. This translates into CASSESGDTWNTEAFF.